The rows below give T cell receptor beta chains drawn from one sample of a study of vaccination effects on CD4 cells after COVID-19. The assay was immunoSEQ multiplex PCR, and TCRdb's table has in-frame clones only and misses some. The sample yields tens of thousands of clones, approximately 74% seen once. These receptors' targets are unknown. Sequences were derived from CD4+ T cells from PBMCs cultured with HCoV-229E spike peptides, sampled before COVID-19 vaccination. The source is a human donor who received a COVID-19 vaccine. Each CDR3 is given with its conserved first and last residue. Fields, in order: J gene, V gene, D gene, clone size, CDR3 length, CDR3 DNA, CDR3 protein. The D gene is left open where the match is weak. Not all rows give a size; the values are once, few, many and, for expanded clones, a class.

>TRBJ1-2|TRBV7-8|.|many|17
TGTGCCAGCAGCTCAAGATCATCGAGGGATATGGGGTATGGCTACACCTTC
CASSSRSSRDMGYGYTF
>TRBJ1-4|TRBV27|.|few|15
TGTGCCAGCAGCGGGATAAGCAGCTTCGGTGAAAAACTGTTTTTT
CASSGISSFGEKLFF
>TRBJ2-5|TRBV6-5|TRBD1|few|15
TGTGCCAGCACCGATTTGACAGGGAGCGTAGAGACCCAGTACTTC
CASTDLTGSVETQYF
>TRBJ2-2|TRBV2|.|few|14
TGTGCCAGCAGTGAAGTGGTCGGGACCGGGGAGCTGTTTTTT
CASSEVVGTGELFF
>TRBJ1-5|TRBV6-2/TRBV6-3|.|.|14
TGTGCCAGCAGTTCGTCATCCGGGCAGCAGCCCCAGCATTTT
CASSSSSGQQPQHF
>TRBJ1-1|TRBV6-5|.|.|15
TGTGCCAGCAGTTACTCGATATTTGGGAACACTGAAGCTTTCTTT
CASSYSIFGNTEAFF
>TRBJ1-3|TRBV19|.|few|16
TGTGCCAGTAGTTCCCGGTCGGGCGACTCTGGAAACACCATATATTTT
CASSSRSGDSGNTIYF
>TRBJ1-3|TRBV15|.|.|16
TGTGCCACCAGCCCCCCGGAGAGAACAGGCGGAAACACCATATATTTT
CATSPPERTGGNTIYF
>TRBJ1-1|TRBV29-1|.|once|14
TGCAGCGTTGAAACACTTCAGAAAAACACTGAAGCTTTCTTT
CSVETLQKNTEAFF
>TRBJ1-1|TRBV7-8|.|.|13
TGTGCCACCCGGACATTCATGAACACTGAAGCTTTCTTT
CATRTFMNTEAFF
>TRBJ2-3|TRBV11-2|.|.|13
TGTGCCAGCAGCTCGCTCCGCACAGATACGCAGTATTTT
CASSSLRTDTQYF
>TRBJ1-3|TRBV5-1|TRBD1|.|16
TGCGCCAGCAGCTTGGTCGGGACAGTCTCTGGAAACACCATATATTTT
CASSLVGTVSGNTIYF
>TRBJ1-6|TRBV2|.|.|13
TGTGCCAGCACCTTGGACGGGAATTCACCCCTCCACTTT
CASTLDGNSPLHF
>TRBJ2-2|TRBV29-1|.|.|14
TGCAGCGGATTAGGGGCAGGGCAAACCGGGGAGCTGTTTTTT
CSGLGAGQTGELFF
>TRBJ1-3|TRBV5-5|.|once|15
TGTGCCAGCAGCTTGGTGGTGCTGTCTGGAAACACCATATATTTT
CASSLVVLSGNTIYF